Listed below are T cell receptor beta chains from one sample, sequenced in a study of Ad26.COV2.S vaccination and SARS-CoV-2 variants. TCRdb keeps only in-frame clones here, not all; method: immunoSEQ multiplex PCR. The repertoire holds some 340,000 clones, with about 86% as singletons. This specimen was peripheral blood, taken in a trial of Ad26.COV2.S vaccine versus placebo. These receptors all come from a person aged 18-60 years who received the Ad26.COV2.S COVID-19 vaccine or a placebo. CDR3s include the opening cysteine and the closing phenylalanine or tryptophan. Fields, in order: CDR3 length, V gene, clone size, D gene, J gene, CDR3 protein. A D gene is named only where the DNA matches it firmly. The size entry is marked missing in some rows and otherwise reads once, few, many or a size class.

cdr3_length: 14
v_call: TRBV20-1
clone_size: -
d_call: -
j_call: TRBJ2-1
cdr3_aa: CSASGGTPTNEQFF

cdr3_length: 13
v_call: TRBV7-9
clone_size: few
d_call: -
j_call: TRBJ1-2
cdr3_aa: CASSFPRVGGYTF

cdr3_length: 14
v_call: TRBV7-9
clone_size: -
d_call: TRBD2
j_call: TRBJ2-7
cdr3_aa: CASSSSGEAYEQYF

cdr3_length: 15
v_call: TRBV6-5
clone_size: -
d_call: -
j_call: TRBJ1-1
cdr3_aa: CASGREPLTNTEAFF

cdr3_length: 14
v_call: TRBV27
clone_size: -
d_call: TRBD1
j_call: TRBJ1-2
cdr3_aa: CASSLQGGGDGYTF

cdr3_length: 11
v_call: TRBV29-1
clone_size: -
d_call: -
j_call: TRBJ1-1
cdr3_aa: CSASGATEAFF

cdr3_length: 15
v_call: TRBV2
clone_size: -
d_call: TRBD1
j_call: TRBJ1-1
cdr3_aa: CASSELDRGVPEAFF

cdr3_length: 17
v_call: TRBV6-2/TRBV6-3
clone_size: -
d_call: TRBD1
j_call: TRBJ1-5
cdr3_aa: CASSYYLTGGSNQPQHF

cdr3_length: 16
v_call: TRBV7-8
clone_size: -
d_call: TRBD2
j_call: TRBJ2-1
cdr3_aa: CASSLGERGGHNEQFF

cdr3_length: 15
v_call: TRBV3-1/TRBV3-2
clone_size: -
d_call: -
j_call: TRBJ2-7
cdr3_aa: CASSRALEGSYEQYF

cdr3_length: 19
v_call: TRBV14
clone_size: -
d_call: -
j_call: TRBJ1-6
cdr3_aa: CASSQDVGTYRRRDSPLHF

cdr3_length: 16
v_call: TRBV10-3
clone_size: -
d_call: TRBD1
j_call: TRBJ2-3
cdr3_aa: CAISESRQGLTDTQYF

cdr3_length: 14
v_call: TRBV3-1/TRBV3-2
clone_size: -
d_call: TRBD2
j_call: TRBJ2-1
cdr3_aa: CASSRSSSGGAMFF

cdr3_length: 17
v_call: TRBV19
clone_size: -
d_call: TRBD1
j_call: TRBJ1-6
cdr3_aa: CASTQTGASSYNSPLHF

cdr3_length: 15
v_call: TRBV19
clone_size: -
d_call: -
j_call: TRBJ2-2
cdr3_aa: CASSIGPISTGELFF

cdr3_length: 16
v_call: TRBV7-8
clone_size: -
d_call: -
j_call: TRBJ2-3
cdr3_aa: CASSQGAGFRTDTQYF

cdr3_length: 15
v_call: TRBV5-4
clone_size: -
d_call: TRBD1
j_call: TRBJ1-4
cdr3_aa: CASSLAGTGGGKLFF

cdr3_length: 11
v_call: TRBV18
clone_size: few
d_call: -
j_call: TRBJ2-7
cdr3_aa: CASSPTEGQYF